Sequencing of this T cell receptor beta chain was carried out in a study of T cell repertoires in cytomegalovirus infection. MiXCR, applied by TCRdb to the reads, yields one record per CDR3 protein. The table includes fewer than 650,000 distinct CDR3 sequences, 40% detected once. The V gene's germline CDR1 is SGHRS and CDR2 YFSETQ. Trimming removed 4 bases from V and 4 bases from J; junction bases left unmatched: 10. This CDR3 has 16 amino acids. Details on this clonotype: Its cognate antigen is unknown.

This sequence was found in a human donor in good health (CMV status not recorded). Some clones in this sample may be carry-over from other donors' samples. The specimen was cultured PBMCs, collected from culture after CMV antigen stimulation. The chain links TRBV5-1 to TRBJ2-5, with TRBD1 identical over 10 bases. CDR3 DNA: TGCGCCAGCAGCCAGTGGGGACAGGGGAAGGGAGAGACCCAGTACTTC. Residues: CASSQWGQGKGETQYF.